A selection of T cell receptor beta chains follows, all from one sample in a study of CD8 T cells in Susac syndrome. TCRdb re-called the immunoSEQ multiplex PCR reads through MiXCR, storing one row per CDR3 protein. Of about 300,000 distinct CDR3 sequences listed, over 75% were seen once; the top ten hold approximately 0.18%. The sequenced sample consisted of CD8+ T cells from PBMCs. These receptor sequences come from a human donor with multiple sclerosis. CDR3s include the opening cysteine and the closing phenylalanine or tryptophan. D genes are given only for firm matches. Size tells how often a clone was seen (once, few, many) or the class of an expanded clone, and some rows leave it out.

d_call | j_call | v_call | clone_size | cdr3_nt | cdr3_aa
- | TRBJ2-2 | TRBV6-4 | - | TGTGCCAGCAGCGATAGTTTCTTGGGAGCGGACACCGGGGAGCTGTTTTTT | CASSDSFLGADTGELFF
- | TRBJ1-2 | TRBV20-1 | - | TGCAGTGCTAGAGATCTAGCCGCGGGCCTTAATGGCTACACCTTC | CSARDLAAGLNGYTF
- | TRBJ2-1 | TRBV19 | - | TGTGCCAGTAGTATCAGGGACCCCTACAATGAGCAGTTCTTC | CASSIRDPYNEQFF
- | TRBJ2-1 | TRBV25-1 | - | TGTGCCAGCAGTGAATTTGTAGGGGGTGACCTTTACAATGAGCAGTTCTTC | CASSEFVGGDLYNEQFF
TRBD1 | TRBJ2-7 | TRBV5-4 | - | TGTGCCAGCAGCTCTGGGACAGGGGAAAGCTACGAGCAGTACTTC | CASSSGTGESYEQYF
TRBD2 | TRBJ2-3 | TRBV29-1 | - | TGCAGCGTTGAATCAGCGGGGGGGAGCACAGATACGCAGTATTTT | CSVESAGGSTDTQYF
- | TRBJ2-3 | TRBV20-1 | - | TGCAGTGCTAGAGATAGGGTGGGCGTGGGTGTCACAGATACGCAGTATTTT | CSARDRVGVGVTDTQYF
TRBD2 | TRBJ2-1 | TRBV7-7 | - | TGTGCTAGCAGCCGCGGGACTACAAACAATGAGCAGTTCTTC | CASSRGTTNNEQFF
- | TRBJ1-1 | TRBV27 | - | TGTGCCAGCAGTTGGTTGGTGAACACTGAAGCTTTCTTT | CASSWLVNTEAFF
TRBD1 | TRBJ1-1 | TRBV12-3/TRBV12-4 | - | TGTGCCAGCAGTTTAAGTGAGGGGGCGCTTGCTGAAGCTTTCTTT | CASSLSEGALAEAFF
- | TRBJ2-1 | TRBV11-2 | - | TGTGCCAGCAGCTCGATTGTTCGCGAGCAGTTCTTC | CASSSIVREQFF
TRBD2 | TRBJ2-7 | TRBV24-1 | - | TGTGCCACCAGTGCCTTGGGACTAGCGGGGGGCTACGAGCAGTACTTC | CATSALGLAGGYEQYF
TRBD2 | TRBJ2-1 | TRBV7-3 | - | TGTGCCAGCAGCTTACATAGCGGGGGAGGGTACAATGAGCAGTTCTTC | CASSLHSGGGYNEQFF
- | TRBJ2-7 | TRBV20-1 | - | TGCAGTGCTAGAGATAGTACGTCCGGGACCGACGTCTACGAGCAGTACTTC | CSARDSTSGTDVYEQYF
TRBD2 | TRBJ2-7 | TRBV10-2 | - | TGCGCCAGCAGTGATAGCGGGTACTCTCAGTACGAGCAGTACTTC | CASSDSGYSQYEQYF
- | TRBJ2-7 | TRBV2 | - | TGTGCCATCGCCGGGCCGTCCTACGAGCAGTACTTC | CAIAGPSYEQYF
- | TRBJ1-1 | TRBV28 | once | TGTGCCAGCAGTGGCTTGTCCGGAGCGGTGGACGACGAAGCTTTCTTT | CASSGLSGAVDDEAFF
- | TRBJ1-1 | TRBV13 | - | TGTGCCAGCACAGCGTTGGGGAACACTGAAGCTTTCTTT | CASTALGNTEAFF
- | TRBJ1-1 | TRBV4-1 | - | TGCGCCAGCAGCCAAATAGGAGACTTTACAACTGCTTTCTTT | CASSQIGDFTTAFF
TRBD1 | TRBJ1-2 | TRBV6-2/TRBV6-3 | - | TGTGCCAGCAGCAACGCCCGGGACAGGGTGAACTATGGCTACACCTTC | CASSNARDRVNYGYTF
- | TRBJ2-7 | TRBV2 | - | TGTGCTAGCAGTGATGTGGGTAACGAGCAGTACTTC | CASSDVGNEQYF
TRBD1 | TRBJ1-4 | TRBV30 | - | TGTGCCTGGAGTGAATGGGGACAGCTTAATGAAAAACTGTTTTTT | CAWSEWGQLNEKLFF
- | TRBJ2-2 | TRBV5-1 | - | TGCGCCAGCCGCGACAGTCCGAACACCGGGGAGCTGTTTTTT | CASRDSPNTGELFF
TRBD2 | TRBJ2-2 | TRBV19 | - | TGTGCCAGTAGTGTTGGACTAGCGTACACCGGGGAGCTGTTTTTT | CASSVGLAYTGELFF
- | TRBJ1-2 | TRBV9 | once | TGTGCCAGCAGCGTACTCCCGACAGGCAACTATGGCTACACCTTC | CASSVLPTGNYGYTF
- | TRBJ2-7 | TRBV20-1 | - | TGCAGTGCTAGAGATGGGTTGAGCGGGTACGAGCAGTACTTC | CSARDGLSGYEQYF
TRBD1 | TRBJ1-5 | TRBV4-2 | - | TGTGCCAGCAGCCAAGACCGGGACAGGCCTCGTCCCCAGCATTTT | CASSQDRDRPRPQHF
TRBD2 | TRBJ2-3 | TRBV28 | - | TGTGCCAGCAGTTTCCGTGGACTAGCGGCAGATACGCAGTATTTT | CASSFRGLAADTQYF
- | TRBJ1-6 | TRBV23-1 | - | TGCGCCAGCAGTCAAGGGACCTCCCTTAATTCACCCCTCCACTTT | CASSQGTSLNSPLHF
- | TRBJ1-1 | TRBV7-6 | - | TGTGCCAGCAGCTTATTCCAGGAGGACACTGAAGCTTTCTTT | CASSLFQEDTEAFF
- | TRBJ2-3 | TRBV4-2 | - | TGTGCCAGCAGCCAAAGCTACGGCCGCACAGATACGCAGTATTTT | CASSQSYGRTDTQYF
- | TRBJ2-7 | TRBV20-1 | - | TGCAGTGCTAGAGGACAGACCTACGAGCAGTACTTC | CSARGQTYEQYF